The 14 T cell receptor beta chains given below trace back to one sample, sequenced in a study of neurological immune-mediated disorders. MiXCR was run by TCRdb on the 5' RACE reads, yielding one entry per CDR3 protein. The sample lists about 58,000 distinct CDR3 sequences; under 2.5% were seen once. Sequencing used PBMCs. The receptors stem from a man between 45 and 60 years old with multiple sclerosis.

This clonotype occurred many times. This sequence joins TRBV5-1 and TRBJ2-2; tentative D call: TRBD1 (6 bases). The CDR3 has 16 amino acids. V lost 4 bases and J 1 base, leaving 14 bases between the germline ends. Germline V gene lookup returns CDR1 SGHRS and CDR2 YFSETQ. The CDR3, as DNA: TGCGCCAGCAGCCCAACCCCCAGGGGGAACACCGGGGAGCTGTTTTTT. It is translated as CASSPTPRGNTGELFF.

Ten or more counts support this clonotype. This chain joins TRBV20-1 and TRBJ2-1; 7 bases fit TRBD2. Germline lookup yields CDR1 DFQATT and CDR2 SNEGSKA (reference sequence). J lost 2 bases, V lost 4 bases, and 5 bases had no gene match. There are 14 residues in the CDR3. CDR3 sequence (DNA): TGCAGTGCTACAGTAGCGGGTACCTACAATGAGCAGTTCTTC. Translated: CSATVAGTYNEQFF.

This sequence joins TRBV7-2 and TRBJ1-6; D is unclear. The CDR3 covers 15 residues. The germline V gene has CDR1 SGHTA and CDR2 FQGNSA. V gave up 2 bases and J gave up 7 bases, with 12 bases separating them. CDR3 bases: TGTGCCAGCAGCTTATGGGATTTGCAAAATTCACCCCTCCACTTT. Residues: CASSLWDLQNSPLHF.

CDR3 residues: CASSFGGEVNEKLFF. Here the CDR3 DNA reads TGTGCCAGCAGCTTCGGCGGGGAAGTAAATGAAAAACTGTTTTTT. The chain is built from TRBV5-5 and TRBJ1-4; D is uncertain. V lost 2 bases to trimming and J lost 5 bases, with 13 bases between them. The CDR3 runs to 15 residues. The V gene's germline CDR1 is SGHKS and CDR2 YYEKEE (reference sequence).

This clonotype was found many times. V usage is TRBV14 and J usage is TRBJ1-6; tentatively, D is TRBD1 (5 bases). The length of the CDR3 is 16 residues. Germline V gene lookup returns CDR1 SGHDN and CDR2 FVKESK. V gave up 0 bases and J gave up 10 bases, with 16 bases separating them. CDR3 amino acids: CASSQDQGGRSSPLHF. CDR3 DNA sequence: TGTGCCAGCAGCCAAGACCAGGGAGGGAGGAGCTCACCCCTCCACTTT.

This clonotype was detected ten times or more. This sequence joins TRBV20-1 and TRBJ2-2; 7 bases match TRBD1. The CDR3 spans 16 residues. Germline values: CDR1 DFQATT, CDR2 SNEGSKA (reference sequence). Losses at the gene ends were 1 base for V and 5 bases for J; bases not matched to a gene: 10. CDR3: CSARVDRGQGTGELFF. CDR3 nucleotides: TGCAGTGCTAGAGTTGATAGGGGGCAGGGGACCGGGGAGCTGTTTTTT.

The table lists this clonotype with many counts. The chain joins TRBV10-3 to TRBJ2-7, with D possibly being TRBD1 or TRBD2 (6 bases each). CDR1 ENHRY and CDR2 SYGVKD come from the germline V gene. CDR3 length: 14 amino acids. Trimming took off 0 bases at V and 6 bases at J, with 12 bases between the two ends. The CDR3 nucleotides are TGTGCCATCAGTGAGTCGGGGGGCAGCTCCGAGCAGTACTTC. This gives the protein CAISESGGSSEQYF.

This clonotype has ten or more counts. The J gene is TRBJ1-2, the V gene TRBV20-1, with D tentatively TRBD1 (6 bases). The CDR3 sequence is 15 residues long. Between the trimmed V and J ends, which lost 0 bases and 0 bases, there was a span of 11 bases. The germline gives CDR1 DFQATT, CDR2 SNEGSKA (reference sequence). CDR3 DNA: TGCAGTGCTAGAGATCGGGCAGGGGCTAACTATGGCTACACCTTC. This codes for CSARDRAGANYGYTF.

This clonotype was detected ten times or more. The chain couples TRBV6-1 to TRBJ2-3; D unclear. Trimming left V 2 bases short and J 0 bases short, with 6 bases between. The CDR3 has 14 amino acids. Germline V gene sequence: CDR1 MNHNS, CDR2 SASEGT. This CDR3 reads CASSELQSTDTQYF. CDR3 nucleotides: TGTGCCAGCAGTGAACTCCAGAGCACAGATACGCAGTATTTT.

Ten or more counts support this clonotype. This chain uses TRBV7-2 with TRBJ2-7, with 7 bases aligning to TRBD2. V was clipped by 3 bases and J by 2 bases; unmatched bases: 4. The germline V gene encodes CDR1 SGHTA and CDR2 FQGNSA. The CDR3 consists of 14 residues. CDR3 nucleotide sequence: TGTGCCAGCAGCTTGGTAGCGGGCCCCTACGAGCAGTACTTC. Amino acids: CASSLVAGPYEQYF.

This clonotype has at least ten counts. The chain couples TRBV12-3 or TRBV12-4 to TRBJ2-7; D call uncertain. The CDR3 contains 14 residues. V gave up 2 bases and J gave up 0 bases, with 8 bases separating them. This CDR3 reads CASSLRPISYEQYF. In nucleotides, the CDR3 is TGTGCCAGCAGTTTACGGCCGATCTCCTACGAGCAGTACTTC.

This clonotype was picked up many times. The chain couples TRBV7-6 to TRBJ1-6; D gene unclear. Germline CDR1 and CDR2: SGHVS and FNYEAQ. This CDR3 is built from 14 residues. CDR3 coding DNA: TGTGCGACGTCGGAAAGCTCCTATAATTCACCCCTCCACTTT. This encodes CATSESSYNSPLHF.

This clonotype was recorded many times. The rearrangement joins TRBV5-8 to TRBJ2-3; 10 bases map to TRBD2. The CDR3 length is 17 residues. The ends lost 0 bases at V and 1 base at J; junction bases unmatched: 5. The germline V gene has CDR1 SGHTS and CDR2 YDEGEE. CDR3 protein: CASSLGSSGGGTDTQYF. The CDR3, as DNA: TGTGCCAGCAGCTTGGGTTCTAGCGGGGGCGGCACAGATACGCAGTATTTT.

Many counts were recorded for this clonotype. This chain links TRBV3-1 with TRBJ2-5; possible D gene TRBD1, 6 bases. This CDR3 is 16 amino acids long. The V gene lost 1 base and the J gene lost 4 bases, with 16 bases spanning the gap. From germline, CDR1 is LGHDT and CDR2 YNNKEL (reference sequence). DNA for the CDR3: TGTGCCAGCAGCCAAGTAGGTGGGGGCGAGTTAGAGACCCAGTACTTC. Translating it yields CASSQVGGGELETQYF.